One TCR beta chain is described in this entry. This CDR3 comprises 15 residues. The V gene's germline CDR1 is WNHNN and CDR2 SYGVQD (reference sequence). The trim removed 6 bases at V and 5 bases at J, leaving 7 bases unmatched. The sample belongs to a study of shared clonotypes between healthy human individuals. Sequenced by immunoSEQ multiplex PCR; TCRdb stores in-frame clones only, minus some. The table lists 2.3 million or so clones, over 85% of them singletons, with about 0.39% in the top ten. Sample: naive CD4+ T cells from PBMCs. The sample's subset: CD45RA+ positively selected. This receptor was identified in a young man in good health. Some clones in this sample may be carry-over from other donors' samples. The chain couples TRBV10-1 to TRBJ2-2; 9 bases fit TRBD1. DNA for the CDR3: TGCGCCAGCAGCACAGGGGGCGCAGGGACCGGGGAGCTGTTTTTT. It codes for CASSTGGAGTGELFF.